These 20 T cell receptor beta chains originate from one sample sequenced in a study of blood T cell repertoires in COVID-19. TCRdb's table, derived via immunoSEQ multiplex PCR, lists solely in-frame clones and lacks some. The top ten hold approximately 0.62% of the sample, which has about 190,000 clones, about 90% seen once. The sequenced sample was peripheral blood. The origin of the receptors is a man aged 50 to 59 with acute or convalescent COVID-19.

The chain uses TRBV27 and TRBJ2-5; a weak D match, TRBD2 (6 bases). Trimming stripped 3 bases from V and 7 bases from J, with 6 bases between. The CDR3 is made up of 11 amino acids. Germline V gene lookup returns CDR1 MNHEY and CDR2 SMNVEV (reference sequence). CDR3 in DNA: TGTGCCAGCAGTTTCGGGGGGACCCAGTACTTC. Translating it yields CASSFGGTQYF.

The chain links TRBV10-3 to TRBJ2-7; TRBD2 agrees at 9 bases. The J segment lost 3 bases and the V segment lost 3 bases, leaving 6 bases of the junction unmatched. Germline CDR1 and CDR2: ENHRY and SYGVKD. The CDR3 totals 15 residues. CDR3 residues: CAISDSGTSSYEQYF. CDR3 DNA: TGTGCCATCAGTGACTCCGGGACTAGCAGCTACGAGCAGTACTTC.

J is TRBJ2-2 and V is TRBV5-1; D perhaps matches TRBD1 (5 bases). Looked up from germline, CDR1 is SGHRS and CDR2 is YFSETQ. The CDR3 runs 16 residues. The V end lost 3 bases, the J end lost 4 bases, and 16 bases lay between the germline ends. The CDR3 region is CASSYSPDRRTGELFF. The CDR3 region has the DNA TGCGCCAGCAGCTACTCCCCCGACAGACGCACCGGGGAGCTGTTTTTT.

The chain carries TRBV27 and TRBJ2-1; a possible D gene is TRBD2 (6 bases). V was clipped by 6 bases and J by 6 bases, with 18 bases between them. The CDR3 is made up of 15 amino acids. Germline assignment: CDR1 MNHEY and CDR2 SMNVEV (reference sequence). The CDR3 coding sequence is TGTGCCAGCAGAACTAGGAGGGGTCAGTCCAATGAGCAGTTCTTC. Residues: CASRTRRGQSNEQFF.

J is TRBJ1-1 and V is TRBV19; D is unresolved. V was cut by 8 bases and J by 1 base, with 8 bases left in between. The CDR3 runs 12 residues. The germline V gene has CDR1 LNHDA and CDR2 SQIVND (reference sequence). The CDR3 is CASSNKNTEAFF. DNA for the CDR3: TGTGCCAGTTCGAACAAGAACACTGAAGCTTTCTTT.

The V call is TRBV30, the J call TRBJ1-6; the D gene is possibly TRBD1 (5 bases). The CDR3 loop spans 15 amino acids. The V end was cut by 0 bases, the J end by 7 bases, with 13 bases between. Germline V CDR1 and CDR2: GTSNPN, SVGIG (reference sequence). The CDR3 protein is CAWSVLGGGNSPLHF. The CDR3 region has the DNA TGTGCCTGGAGTGTACTTGGGGGGGGGAATTCACCCCTCCACTTT.

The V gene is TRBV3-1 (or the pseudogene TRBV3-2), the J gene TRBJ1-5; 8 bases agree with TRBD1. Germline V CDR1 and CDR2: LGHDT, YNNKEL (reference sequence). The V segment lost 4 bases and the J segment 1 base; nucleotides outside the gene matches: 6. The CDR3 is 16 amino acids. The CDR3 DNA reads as TGTGCCAGCAGCCCAAGCCGGGACAGGAGCAATCAGCCCCAGCATTTT. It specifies CASSPSRDRSNQPQHF.

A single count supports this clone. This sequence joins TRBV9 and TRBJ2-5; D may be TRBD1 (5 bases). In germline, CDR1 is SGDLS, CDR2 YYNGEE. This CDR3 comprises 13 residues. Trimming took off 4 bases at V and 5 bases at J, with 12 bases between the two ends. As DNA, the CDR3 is TGTGCCAGCAGCCCCGACAGCAGGGAGACCCAGTACTTC. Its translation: CASSPDSRETQYF.

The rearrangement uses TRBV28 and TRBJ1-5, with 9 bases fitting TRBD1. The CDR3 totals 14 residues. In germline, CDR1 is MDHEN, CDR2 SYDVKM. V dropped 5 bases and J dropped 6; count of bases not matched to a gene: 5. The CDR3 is CASSRGTGSQPQHF. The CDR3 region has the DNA TGTGCCAGCAGTCGTGGGACAGGGAGTCAGCCCCAGCATTTT.

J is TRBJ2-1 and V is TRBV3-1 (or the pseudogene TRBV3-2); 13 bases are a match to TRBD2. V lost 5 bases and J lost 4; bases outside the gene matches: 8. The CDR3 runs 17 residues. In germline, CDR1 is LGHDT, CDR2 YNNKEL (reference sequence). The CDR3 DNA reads TGTGCCAGCAGCTGGCGACTAGCGGGGGGCCTATACAATGAGCAGTTCTTC. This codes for CASSWRLAGGLYNEQFF.

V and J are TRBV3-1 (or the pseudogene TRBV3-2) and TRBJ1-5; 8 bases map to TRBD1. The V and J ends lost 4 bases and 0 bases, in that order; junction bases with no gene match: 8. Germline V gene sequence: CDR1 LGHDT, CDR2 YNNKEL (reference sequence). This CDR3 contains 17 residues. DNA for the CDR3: TGTGCCAGCAGCCCGGACAGGGATTCCTATAGCAATCAGCCCCAGCATTTT. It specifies CASSPDRDSYSNQPQHF.

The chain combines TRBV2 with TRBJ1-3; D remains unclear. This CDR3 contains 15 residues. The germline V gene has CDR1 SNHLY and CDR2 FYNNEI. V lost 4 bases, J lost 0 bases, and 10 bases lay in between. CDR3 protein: CASSVASYSGNTIYF. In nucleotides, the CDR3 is TGTGCCAGCAGTGTGGCAAGTTACTCTGGAAACACCATATATTTT. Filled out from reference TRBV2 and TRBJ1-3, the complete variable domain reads EPEVTQTPSHQVTQMGQEVILRCVPISNHLYFYWYRQILGQKVEFLVSFYNNEISEKSEIFDDQFSVERPDGSNFTLKIRSTKLEDSAMYFCASSVASYSGNTIYFGEGSWLTVV.

Here the CDR3 reads CASSTREFGYTF. The CDR3 DNA follows: TGTGCCAGCAGCACCCGGGAATTTGGCTACACCTTC. The chain carries TRBV5-5 and TRBJ1-2; D gene unclear. Per the germline V gene, CDR1 is SGHKS and CDR2 is YYEKEE (reference sequence). V lost 4 bases, J lost 7 bases, and 11 bases lay in between. The CDR3 consists of 12 residues.

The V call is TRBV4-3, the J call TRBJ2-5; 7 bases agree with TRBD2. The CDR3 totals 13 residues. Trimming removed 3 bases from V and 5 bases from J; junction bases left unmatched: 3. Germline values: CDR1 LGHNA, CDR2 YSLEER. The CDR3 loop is CASSHPGGETQYF. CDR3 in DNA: TGCGCCAGCAGCCACCCCGGGGGGGAGACCCAGTACTTC.

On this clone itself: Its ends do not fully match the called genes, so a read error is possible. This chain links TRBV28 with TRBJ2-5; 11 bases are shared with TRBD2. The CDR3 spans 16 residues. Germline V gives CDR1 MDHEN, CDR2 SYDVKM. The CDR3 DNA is TGTGCCAGCAGGGCCTCCGGGACTAGCGGCCAAGGGACCCAGTACTTC. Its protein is CASRASGTSGQGTQYF.

The CDR3 nucleotides read TGTGCCAGCACCGGACAGGGGGCAGGTGAGACCCAGTACTTC. As protein: CASTGQGAGETQYF. The chain couples TRBV9 to TRBJ2-5; 11 nucleotides line up with TRBD1. Germline V lookup: CDR1 SGDLS, CDR2 YYNGEE. The CDR3 runs 14 residues. V dropped 6 bases and J dropped 5; count of bases not matched to a gene: 6.

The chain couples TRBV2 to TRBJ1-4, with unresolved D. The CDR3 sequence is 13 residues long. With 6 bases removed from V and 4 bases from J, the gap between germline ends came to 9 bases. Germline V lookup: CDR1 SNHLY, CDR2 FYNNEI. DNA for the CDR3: TGTGCCAGCAGCGCGGATGGTAATGAAAAACTGTTTTTT. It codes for CASSADGNEKLFF.

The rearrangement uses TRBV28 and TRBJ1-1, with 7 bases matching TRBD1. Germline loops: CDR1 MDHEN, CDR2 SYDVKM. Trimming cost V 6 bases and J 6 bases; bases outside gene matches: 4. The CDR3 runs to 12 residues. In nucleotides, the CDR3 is TGTGCCAGCAGCCTTGGGACAGCTGAAGCTTTCTTT. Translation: CASSLGTAEAFF.

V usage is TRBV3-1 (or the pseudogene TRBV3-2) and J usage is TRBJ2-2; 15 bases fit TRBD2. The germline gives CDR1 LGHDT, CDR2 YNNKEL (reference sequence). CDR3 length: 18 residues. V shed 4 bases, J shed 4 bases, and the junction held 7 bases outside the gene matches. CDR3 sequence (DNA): TGTGCCAGCAGCCTCGGACTAGCGGGGGGGCCGGGCACCGGGGAGCTGTTTTTT. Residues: CASSLGLAGGPGTGELFF.

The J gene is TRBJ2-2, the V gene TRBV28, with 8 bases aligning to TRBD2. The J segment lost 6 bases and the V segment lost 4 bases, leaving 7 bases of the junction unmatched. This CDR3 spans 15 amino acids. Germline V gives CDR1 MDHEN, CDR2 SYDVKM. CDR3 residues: CASSYRGLGSGELFF. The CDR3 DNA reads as TGTGCCAGCAGTTATCGGGGACTAGGATCCGGGGAGCTGTTTTTT.